Here is one T cell receptor beta chain with its context. Its cognate antigen is unknown. An end of the junction differs from the germline gene, which may be a read error. The sample belongs to a study of blood T cells in healthy people across ages. Study results and limitations: Possibly confounding the expanded clonotype changes was the fact that donor CMV status was unknown.

A minimum of 7 million PBMCs was isolated per sample. The CDR3 consists of 18 residues. CDR1 and CDR2 (germline): MGHRA, YSYEKL. Combining a sample-barcoded 5' primer with a J-beta primer mix, a second PCR ran for roughly 6 to 11 cycles. Per sample, CDR3-containing paired-end reads numbered at least 3 million. TCRdb re-derived calls from the 5' RACE reads in MiXCR, one entry per CDR3 protein. The sample holds about 590,000 distinct CDR3 sequences, approximately 30% seen once. The clonotype was recovered from a woman of 80 years or more in good health. This rearrangement joins TRBV4-1 to TRBJ1-3, with D possibly matching TRBD1 (5 bases). The sequenced sample was blood. As DNA, the CDR3 is TGCGCCAGCAGCCCCCGGATGGACATACGGGGCCCTGGAAACGCCATATATTTT. This sequence encodes CASSPRMDIRGPGNAIYF.